A single sample gave rise to the 11 T cell receptor beta chains below, sequenced in a study of CD8+CD57+ T cells in acquired aplastic anemia. Genomic DNA templated the TCR beta VDJ and CDR3 profiling. TCRdb re-derived calls from the reads in MiXCR, one entry per CDR3 protein. The profile shows around 400,000 distinct CDR3 sequences, approximately 70% of them singletons. The specimen was sorted CD4+, CD8+, or CD8+CD57+ T cells (not recorded which) from PBMCs. The receptors shown here come from a human donor in good health, serving as a control.

The rearrangement uses TRBV7-2 and TRBJ2-5; 10 nucleotides agree with TRBD2. V was clipped by 3 bases and J by 4 bases; unmatched bases: 11. CDR1 is SGHTA and CDR2 is FQGNSA in the germline V gene. CDR3 length equals 17 residues. CDR3 nucleotides: TGTGCCAGCAGCTTGCCTAGCGGGGGTCCATTGGGAGAGACCCAGTACTTC. Translation: CASSLPSGGPLGETQYF.

V usage is TRBV10-3 and J usage is TRBJ2-3; TRBD2 matches 12 bases. The V segment lost 7 bases and the J segment 5 bases; nucleotides outside the gene matches: 4. Germline CDR1 ENHRY, CDR2 SYGVKD. The CDR3 runs to 14 residues. The CDR3 sequence is CAIIKTSGGDTQYF. For the CDR3, the DNA is TGTGCCATCATTAAGACTAGCGGGGGAGATACGCAGTATTTT.

About this clonotype itself: Relative to the germline gene, one junction end is altered; a read error may explain this. CDR3 region: CATARGGGAGNTIYF. CDR3 DNA sequence: TGTGCCACCGCGAGAGGAGGAGGGGCTGGAAACACCATATATTTT. V is TRBV5-1 and J is TRBJ1-3; the D gene is possibly TRBD1 (5 bases). Looked up from germline, CDR1 is SGHRS and CDR2 is YFSETQ. This CDR3 is built from 15 residues.

This clonotype was seen just once. Germline and junction disagree at one end, which may indicate a read error. The V and J genes are TRBV12-3 or TRBV12-4 and TRBJ1-5; perhaps TRBD1 as D (5 bases). The length of the CDR3 is 14 residues. CDR3 protein: CASNRGGRDQPRHF. In nucleotides, the CDR3 is TGTGCCAGCAACCGTGGGGGAAGGGATCAGCCCCGGCATTTT.

Ten or more counts support this clonotype. The V call is TRBV5-6, the J call TRBJ2-6; TRBD1 matches 8 bases. The CDR3 covers 15 residues. V dropped 3 bases and J dropped 1; count of bases not matched to a gene: 0. Germline V gives CDR1 SGHDT, CDR2 YYEEEE. The DNA of the CDR3 is TGTGCCAGCAGCTGGACAGGGTCTGGGGCCAACGTCCTGACTTTC. This codes for CASSWTGSGANVLTF.

This clonotype appeared a single time. The junction and the germline gene differ at one end; a read error may be behind it. This chain uses TRBV7-3 with TRBJ1-6, with D unresolved. Germline CDR1 SGHTA, CDR2 FQGTGA. The CDR3 loop spans 15 amino acids. CDR3 in amino acids: CASSQEQAYNAPLHF. The CDR3 DNA sequence: TGTGCCAGCAGCCAAGAGCAGGCCTATAATGCACCCCTCCACTTT.

The chain has TRBV29-1 and TRBJ2-7, with 8 nucleotides matching TRBD2. Germline CDR1 SQVTM, CDR2 ANQGSEA. CDR3 length: 15 residues. V dropped 5 bases and J dropped 3; count of bases not matched to a gene: 12. This CDR3 reads CSVPAGRGDNYEQYF. In DNA, the CDR3 is TGCAGCGTTCCGGCTGGGCGGGGGGACAACTACGAGCAGTACTTC.

The chain is built from TRBV19 and TRBJ1-1, with no clear D. Germline CDR1 LNHDA, CDR2 SQIVND (reference sequence). V was shortened by 3 bases and J by 1 base, with 6 bases between the two germline ends. This CDR3 comprises 13 residues. DNA of the CDR3: TGTGCCAGTAGTATTCATGGGAACACTGAAGCTTTCTTT. This translates into CASSIHGNTEAFF.

Remarks on this clonotype: The germline gene is not matched at one end of the junction; a read error may be the cause. V gene TRBV7-2 combines with J gene TRBJ2-7; the D gene is possibly TRBD1 (6 bases). The CDR3 covers 14 residues. The germline V gene has CDR1 SGHTA and CDR2 FQGNSA. This chain's CDR3 is CASEQGRNFDEQHF. CDR3 DNA sequence: TGTGCCAGCGAACAGGGCCGTAATTTCGACGAGCAGCACTTC.

This clonotype was observed once. At one end the junction does not follow the germline gene, possibly because of a read error. The chain links TRBV2 to TRBJ2-1, with D unclear. The end of the DNA fits TRBJ2-7 better, so the J call may be wrong. The CDR3 runs 14 residues. The germline CDR1 and CDR2 sequences are SNHLY and FYNNEI. The chain's CDR3 is CASSEALDIDEQYF. The DNA for the CDR3 is TGTGCCAGCAGCGAAGCCCTAGACATAGACGAGCAGTACTTC.

This clonotype was counted only a few times. The V call is TRBV7-8, the J call TRBJ1-1, with TRBD1 identical over 9 bases. V dropped 4 bases and J dropped 5; count of bases not matched to a gene: 2. CDR3 size: 13 residues. Germline V gene data show CDR1 as SGHVS and CDR2 as FQNEAQ. CDR3 DNA sequence: TGTGCCAGCAGCTCGGACAGGGGTACTGAAGCTTTCTTT. It translates to CASSSDRGTEAFF.